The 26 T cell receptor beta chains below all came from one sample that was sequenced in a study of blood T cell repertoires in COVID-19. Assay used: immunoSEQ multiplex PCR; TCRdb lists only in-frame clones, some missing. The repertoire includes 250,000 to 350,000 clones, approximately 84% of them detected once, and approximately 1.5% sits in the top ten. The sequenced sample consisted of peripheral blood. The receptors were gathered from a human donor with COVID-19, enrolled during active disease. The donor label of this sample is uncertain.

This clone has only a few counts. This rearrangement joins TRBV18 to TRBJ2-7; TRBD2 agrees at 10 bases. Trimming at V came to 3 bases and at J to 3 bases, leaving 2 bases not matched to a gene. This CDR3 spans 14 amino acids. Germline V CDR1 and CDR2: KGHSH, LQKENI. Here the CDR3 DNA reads TGTGCCAGCTCACCCGGGACTAGCGTCTACGAGCAGTACTTC. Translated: CASSPGTSVYEQYF.

CDR3: CATSTRLETDTQYF. CDR3 coding DNA: TGTGCCACCAGCACCCGACTAGAAACAGATACGCAGTATTTT. This chain links TRBV15 with TRBJ2-3, with a tentative D call TRBD2 (6 bases). This CDR3 spans 14 amino acids. The germline CDR1 and CDR2 sequences are LNHNV and YYDKDF (reference sequence). The V end lost 4 bases, the J end lost 3 bases, and 11 bases lay between the germline ends. Together with reference TRBV15 and TRBJ2-3, the CDR3 gives the full variable domain: DAMVIQNPRYQVTQFGKPVTLSCSQTLNHNVMYWYQQKSSQAPKLLFHYYDKDFNNEADTPDNFQSRRPNTSFCFLDIRSPGLGDTAMYLCATSTRLETDTQYFGPGTRLTVL.

The CDR3 coding sequence is TGTGCCAGCAGCCGCTCCGGGACTAGCGGGAGTTACGCAGATACGCAGTATTTT. This gives the protein CASSRSGTSGSYADTQYF. The J gene is TRBJ2-3, the V gene TRBV5-4, with 14 bases matching TRBD2. CDR1 SGHNT and CDR2 YYREEE come from the germline V gene (reference sequence). J was trimmed by 4 bases and V by 4 bases; bases with no gene match: 11. The length of the CDR3 is 18 residues.

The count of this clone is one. The CDR3 nucleotides are TGTGCCAGTAGTTCCAGGGGCGCCGGGGAGCTGTTTTTT. Amino acids: CASSSRGAGELFF. The chain joins TRBV19 to TRBJ2-2; D is possibly TRBD1 (6 bases). Trimming removed 5 bases at V and 6 bases at J, with 10 bases between. The CDR3 is 13 amino acids. Germline loops: CDR1 LNHDA, CDR2 SQIVND (reference sequence).

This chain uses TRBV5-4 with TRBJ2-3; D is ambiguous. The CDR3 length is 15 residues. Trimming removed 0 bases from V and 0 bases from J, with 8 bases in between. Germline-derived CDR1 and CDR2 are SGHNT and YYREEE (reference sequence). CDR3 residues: CASSLDGSSTDTQYF. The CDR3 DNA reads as TGTGCCAGCAGCTTGGATGGCAGTAGCACAGATACGCAGTATTTT.

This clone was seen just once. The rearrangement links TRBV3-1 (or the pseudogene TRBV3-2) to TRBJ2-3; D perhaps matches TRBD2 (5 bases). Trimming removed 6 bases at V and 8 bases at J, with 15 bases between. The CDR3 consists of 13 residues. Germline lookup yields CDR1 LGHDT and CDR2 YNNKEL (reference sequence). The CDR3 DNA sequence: TGTGCCAGCAGTCTCAAGGGTGGAGGTACGCAGTATTTT. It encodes CASSLKGGGTQYF.

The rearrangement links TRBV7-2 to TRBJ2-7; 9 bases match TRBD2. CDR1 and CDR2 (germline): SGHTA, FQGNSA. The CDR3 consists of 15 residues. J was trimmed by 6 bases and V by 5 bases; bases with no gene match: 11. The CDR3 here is CASSPSGTSITEQYF. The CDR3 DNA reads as TGTGCCAGCAGCCCTTCCGGGACTAGCATTACCGAGCAGTACTTC.

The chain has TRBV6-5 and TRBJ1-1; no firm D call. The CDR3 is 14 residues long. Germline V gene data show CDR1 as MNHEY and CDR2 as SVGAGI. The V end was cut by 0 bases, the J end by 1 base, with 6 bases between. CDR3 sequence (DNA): TGTGCCAGCAGTTACTCGTGGCCGAACACTGAAGCTTTCTTT. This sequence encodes CASSYSWPNTEAFF.

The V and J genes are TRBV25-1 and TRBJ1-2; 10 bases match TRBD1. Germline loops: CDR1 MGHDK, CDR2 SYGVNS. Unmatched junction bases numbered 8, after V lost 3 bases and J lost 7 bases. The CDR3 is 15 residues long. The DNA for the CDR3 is TGTGCCAGCAGTGACCATCCCGGGACAGGGGTTGGCTACACCTTC. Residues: CASSDHPGTGVGYTF.

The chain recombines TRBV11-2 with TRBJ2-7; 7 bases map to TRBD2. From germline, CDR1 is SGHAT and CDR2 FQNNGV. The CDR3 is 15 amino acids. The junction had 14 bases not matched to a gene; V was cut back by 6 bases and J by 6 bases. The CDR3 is CASSLITGLTGEQYF. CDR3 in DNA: TGTGCCAGCAGTCTTATTACGGGACTAACGGGCGAGCAGTACTTC.

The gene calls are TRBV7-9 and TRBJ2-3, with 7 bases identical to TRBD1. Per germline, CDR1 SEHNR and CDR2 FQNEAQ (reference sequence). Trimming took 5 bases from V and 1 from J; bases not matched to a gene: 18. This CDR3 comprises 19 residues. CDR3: CASSRPYRQGKGRTDTQYF. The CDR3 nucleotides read TGTGCCAGCAGCCGCCCTTATAGACAGGGAAAGGGCCGCACAGATACGCAGTATTTT.

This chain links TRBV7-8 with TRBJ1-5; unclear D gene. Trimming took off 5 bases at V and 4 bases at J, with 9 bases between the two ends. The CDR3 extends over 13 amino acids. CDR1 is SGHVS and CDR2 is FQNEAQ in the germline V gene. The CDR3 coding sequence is TGTGCCAGCAGCGTTTTGCGAAATCAGCCCCAGCATTTT. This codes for CASSVLRNQPQHF.

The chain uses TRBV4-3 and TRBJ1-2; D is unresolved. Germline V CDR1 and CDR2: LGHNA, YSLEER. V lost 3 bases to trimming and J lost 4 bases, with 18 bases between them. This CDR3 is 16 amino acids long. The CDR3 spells CASSQGLSGEGYGYTF. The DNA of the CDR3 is TGCGCCAGCAGCCAGGGTCTCAGTGGGGAGGGCTATGGCTACACCTTC.

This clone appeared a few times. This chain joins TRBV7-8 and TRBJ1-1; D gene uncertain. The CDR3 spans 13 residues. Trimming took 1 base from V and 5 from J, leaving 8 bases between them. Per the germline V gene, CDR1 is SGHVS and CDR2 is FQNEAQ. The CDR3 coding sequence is TGTGCCAGCAGCTTAGTTGTGGAGACTGAAGCTTTCTTT. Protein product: CASSLVVETEAFF.

CDR3 protein: CASSDWGQATSEPQHF. The DNA for the CDR3 is TGTGCCAGCTCCGATTGGGGACAGGCGACCTCGGAGCCCCAGCATTTT. The gene calls are TRBV6-6 and TRBJ1-5; 8 nucleotides agree with TRBD1. V lost 8 bases, J lost 8 bases, and 17 bases stayed unmatched. This CDR3 region has 16 residues. Germline values: CDR1 MNHNY, CDR2 SVGAGI (reference sequence).

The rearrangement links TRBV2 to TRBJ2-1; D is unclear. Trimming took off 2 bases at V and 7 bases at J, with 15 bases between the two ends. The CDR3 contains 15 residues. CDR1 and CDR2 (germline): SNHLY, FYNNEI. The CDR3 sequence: CASSEQTAPGNEQFF. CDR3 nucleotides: TGTGCCAGCAGTGAACAGACGGCTCCCGGGAATGAGCAGTTCTTC.

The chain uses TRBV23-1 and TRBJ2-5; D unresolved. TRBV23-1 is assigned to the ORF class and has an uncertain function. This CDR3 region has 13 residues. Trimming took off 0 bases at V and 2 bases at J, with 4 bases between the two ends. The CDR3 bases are TGCGCCAGCAGTCAATCCCAACAAGAGACCCAGTACTTC. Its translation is CASSQSQQETQYF.

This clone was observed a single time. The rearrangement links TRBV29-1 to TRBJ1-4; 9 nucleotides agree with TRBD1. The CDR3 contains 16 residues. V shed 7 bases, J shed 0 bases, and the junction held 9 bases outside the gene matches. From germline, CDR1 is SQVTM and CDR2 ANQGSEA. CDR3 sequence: CSARDRAEATNEKLFF. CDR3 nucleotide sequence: TGCAGCGCGCGGGACAGGGCAGAGGCAACTAATGAAAAACTGTTTTTT.

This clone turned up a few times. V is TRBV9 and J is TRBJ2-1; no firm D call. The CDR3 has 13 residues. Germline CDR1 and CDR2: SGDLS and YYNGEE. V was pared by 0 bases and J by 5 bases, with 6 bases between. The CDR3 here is CASSVGPNNEQFF. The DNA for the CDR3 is TGTGCCAGCAGCGTAGGTCCTAACAATGAGCAGTTCTTC.

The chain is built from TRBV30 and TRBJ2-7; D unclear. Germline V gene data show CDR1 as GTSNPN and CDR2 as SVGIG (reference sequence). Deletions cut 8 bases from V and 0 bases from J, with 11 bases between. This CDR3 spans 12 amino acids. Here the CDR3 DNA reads TGTGCCGTCCGTCGTAGCTCCTACGAGCAGTACTTC. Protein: CAVRRSSYEQYF.

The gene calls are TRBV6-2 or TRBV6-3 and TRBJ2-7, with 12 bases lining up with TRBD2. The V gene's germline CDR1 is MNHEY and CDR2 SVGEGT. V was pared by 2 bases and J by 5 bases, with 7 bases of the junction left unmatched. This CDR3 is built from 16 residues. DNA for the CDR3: TGTGCCAGCAGTTACGAACTAGCGGGAGGACGCCACGAGCAGTACTTC. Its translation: CASSYELAGGRHEQYF.

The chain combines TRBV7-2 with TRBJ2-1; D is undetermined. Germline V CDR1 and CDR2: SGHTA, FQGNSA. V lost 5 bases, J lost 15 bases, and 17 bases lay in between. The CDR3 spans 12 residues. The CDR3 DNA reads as TGTGCCAGCAGCCCCCCGGGTGGGTCTGGGTTCTTC. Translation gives CASSPPGGSGFF.

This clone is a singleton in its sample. CDR3 sequence: CASSLRGGFGTEAFF. The CDR3, as DNA: TGTGCCAGCAGCTTACGGGGGGGCTTCGGAACTGAAGCTTTCTTT. The rearrangement uses TRBV11-2 and TRBJ1-1, with TRBD1 as a possible D gene (6 bases). Germline V gene sequence: CDR1 SGHAT, CDR2 FQNNGV. V was clipped by 2 bases and J by 5 bases, with 15 bases between them. CDR3 length equals 15 residues.

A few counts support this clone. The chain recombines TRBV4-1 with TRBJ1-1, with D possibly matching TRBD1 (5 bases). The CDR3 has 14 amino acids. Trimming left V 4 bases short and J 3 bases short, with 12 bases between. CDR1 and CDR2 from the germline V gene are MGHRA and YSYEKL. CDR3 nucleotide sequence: TGCGCCAGCAGCCGTGGGGGGGTATACACTGAAGCTTTCTTT. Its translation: CASSRGGVYTEAFF.

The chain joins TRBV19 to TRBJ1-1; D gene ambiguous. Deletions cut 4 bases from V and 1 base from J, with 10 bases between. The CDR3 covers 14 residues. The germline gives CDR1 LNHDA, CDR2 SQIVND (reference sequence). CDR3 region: CASSNRVRNTEAFF. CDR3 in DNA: TGTGCCAGTAGTAACCGGGTACGGAACACTGAAGCTTTCTTT.

Here the CDR3 reads CASSTLLAGGPYEQYF. CDR3 DNA sequence: TGTGCCAGCAGCACGTTACTAGCGGGAGGACCCTACGAGCAGTACTTC. This chain uses TRBV27 with TRBJ2-7, with TRBD2 matching 12 bases. This CDR3 contains 16 residues. Germline V gene lookup returns CDR1 MNHEY and CDR2 SMNVEV (reference sequence). The junction had 8 bases not matched to a gene; V was cut back by 6 bases and J by 2 bases.